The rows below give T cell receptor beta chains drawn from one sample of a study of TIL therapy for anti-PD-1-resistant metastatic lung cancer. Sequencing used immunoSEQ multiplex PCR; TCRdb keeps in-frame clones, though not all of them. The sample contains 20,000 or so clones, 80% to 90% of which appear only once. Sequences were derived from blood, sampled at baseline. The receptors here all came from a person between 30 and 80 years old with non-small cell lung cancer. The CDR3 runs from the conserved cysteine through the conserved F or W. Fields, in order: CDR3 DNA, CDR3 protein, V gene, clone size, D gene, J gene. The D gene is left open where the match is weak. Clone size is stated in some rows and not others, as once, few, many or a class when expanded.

CDR3 DNA: TGCGCCAGCAGCTTGGGACAGGGTGAAAAACTGTTTTTT
CDR3 protein: CASSLGQGEKLFF
V gene: TRBV5-1
clone size: few
D gene: TRBD1
J gene: TRBJ1-4

CDR3 DNA: TGTGCCAGCAGCCCGACCCGGGACAGGGGTTATGAGCAGTTCTTC
CDR3 protein: CASSPTRDRGYEQFF
V gene: TRBV7-3
clone size: -
D gene: TRBD1
J gene: TRBJ2-1

CDR3 DNA: TGTGCCAGTAGTACAACAGGAGGGACCAGTGAGCAGTTCTTC
CDR3 protein: CASSTTGGTSEQFF
V gene: TRBV19
clone size: once
D gene: -
J gene: TRBJ2-1

CDR3 DNA: TGTGCCAGCACAAAAGACCGAAACACTGAAGCTTTCTTT
CDR3 protein: CASTKDRNTEAFF
V gene: TRBV2
clone size: -
D gene: -
J gene: TRBJ1-1

CDR3 DNA: TGTGCCAGCAGTTTAGGGGTAGGCAGGGATGTTTATCAGCCCCAGCATTTT
CDR3 protein: CASSLGVGRDVYQPQHF
V gene: TRBV28
clone size: once
D gene: -
J gene: TRBJ1-5

CDR3 DNA: TGTGCCAGCAGCTTAAGCTCAAATACCGAGCAGTACTTC
CDR3 protein: CASSLSSNTEQYF
V gene: TRBV7-3
clone size: -
D gene: -
J gene: TRBJ2-7

CDR3 DNA: TGTGCCAGCAGCAACGGGACAGCCAAAAACATTCAGTACTTC
CDR3 protein: CASSNGTAKNIQYF
V gene: TRBV21-1
clone size: -
D gene: -
J gene: TRBJ2-4

CDR3 DNA: TGTGCCAGCAGCGCTAGAGAGACCCAGTACTTC
CDR3 protein: CASSARETQYF
V gene: TRBV11-1
clone size: -
D gene: -
J gene: TRBJ2-5

CDR3 DNA: TGTGCCAGCAGGAAACGGGAACCCACAGGCTTGCCCTACGAGCAGTACTTC
CDR3 protein: CASRKREPTGLPYEQYF
V gene: TRBV21-1
clone size: -
D gene: -
J gene: TRBJ2-7

CDR3 DNA: TGTGCCAGCTCACCACAAACCGGCGATCAGCCCCAGCATTTT
CDR3 protein: CASSPQTGDQPQHF
V gene: TRBV18
clone size: -
D gene: -
J gene: TRBJ1-5

CDR3 DNA: TGTGCCAGCAGCCGGGAGGGATACGAGCAGTACTTC
CDR3 protein: CASSREGYEQYF
V gene: TRBV11-3
clone size: once
D gene: TRBD2
J gene: TRBJ2-7

CDR3 DNA: TGTGCCAGCAGGACAGGGTTTGCAACTAATGAAAAACTGTTTTTT
CDR3 protein: CASRTGFATNEKLFF
V gene: TRBV5-5
clone size: -
D gene: TRBD1
J gene: TRBJ1-4

CDR3 DNA: TGTGCCAGTAGAGGTGTTTCAGGGGGCAATCAGCCCCAGCATTTT
CDR3 protein: CASRGVSGGNQPQHF
V gene: TRBV19
clone size: -
D gene: -
J gene: TRBJ1-5

CDR3 DNA: TGTGCCAGCAGCCTCGGACAGAAATATGGCTACACCTTC
CDR3 protein: CASSLGQKYGYTF
V gene: TRBV28
clone size: -
D gene: -
J gene: TRBJ1-2

CDR3 DNA: TGCGCCAGCAGCTTGGCCCGGATGAACACTGAAGCTTTCTTT
CDR3 protein: CASSLARMNTEAFF
V gene: TRBV5-1
clone size: -
D gene: -
J gene: TRBJ1-1

CDR3 DNA: TGTGCCAGCAGCGTAGCTCCGACAGGGGTCCACGAGCAGTACTTC
CDR3 protein: CASSVAPTGVHEQYF
V gene: TRBV9
clone size: -
D gene: TRBD1
J gene: TRBJ2-7

CDR3 DNA: TGTGCCTGGAGTAATTGGGACACGAACACTGAAGCTTTCTTT
CDR3 protein: CAWSNWDTNTEAFF
V gene: TRBV30
clone size: -
D gene: -
J gene: TRBJ1-1

CDR3 DNA: TGTGCCAGCAGCGTCGACAGTTATAATTCACCCCTCCACTTT
CDR3 protein: CASSVDSYNSPLHF
V gene: TRBV9
clone size: -
D gene: -
J gene: TRBJ1-6

CDR3 DNA: TGTGCCAGCAGTGATCTACTCTCAACGTACGAGCAGTACTTC
CDR3 protein: CASSDLLSTYEQYF
V gene: TRBV2
clone size: -
D gene: -
J gene: TRBJ2-7

CDR3 DNA: TGTGCCAGCAGCCTTATATGGACTAGCGGAGGGGGAGAGACCCAGTACTTC
CDR3 protein: CASSLIWTSGGGETQYF
V gene: TRBV7-2
clone size: -
D gene: TRBD2
J gene: TRBJ2-5

CDR3 DNA: TGTGCCAGCAGCCAACAAGGAACCTCTATGGCCCTCCACTTT
CDR3 protein: CASSQQGTSMALHF
V gene: TRBV14
clone size: -
D gene: -
J gene: TRBJ1-6

CDR3 DNA: TGTGCCAGTGGCCGGGCCAACAAAGGAAACACCATATATTTT
CDR3 protein: CASGRANKGNTIYF
V gene: TRBV19
clone size: -
D gene: -
J gene: TRBJ1-3

CDR3 DNA: TGTGCCAGCAGTTACTCGGGCGCCGCTAAGGGCTACACCTTC
CDR3 protein: CASSYSGAAKGYTF
V gene: TRBV6-6
clone size: few
D gene: -
J gene: TRBJ1-2

CDR3 DNA: TGTGCCAGCAGCTCGGACAGGGCTAGCGGGGCCAACGTCCTGACTTTC
CDR3 protein: CASSSDRASGANVLTF
V gene: TRBV9
clone size: -
D gene: TRBD1
J gene: TRBJ2-6

CDR3 DNA: TGTGCCAGTACCCCCCGGCTCGTGACGGCTCAAGAGACCCAGTACTTC
CDR3 protein: CASTPRLVTAQETQYF
V gene: TRBV19
clone size: once
D gene: -
J gene: TRBJ2-5

CDR3 DNA: TGTGCCAGCAGCACGGACACCTTTTCTAACTATGGCTACACCTTC
CDR3 protein: CASSTDTFSNYGYTF
V gene: TRBV5-5
clone size: -
D gene: -
J gene: TRBJ1-2

CDR3 DNA: TGTGCCAGCAGCTTTGAGCCCGCCAGACGAGGCGCAGATACGCAGTATTTT
CDR3 protein: CASSFEPARRGADTQYF
V gene: TRBV12-1
clone size: -
D gene: -
J gene: TRBJ2-3

CDR3 DNA: TGCGCCAGCAGCCAAATACAGGCAACTAATGAAAAACTGTTTTTT
CDR3 protein: CASSQIQATNEKLFF
V gene: TRBV4-1
clone size: -
D gene: -
J gene: TRBJ1-4

CDR3 DNA: TGTGCCAGCAGCTTTGAGGGGGCGCAAAACATTCAGTACTTC
CDR3 protein: CASSFEGAQNIQYF
V gene: TRBV28
clone size: -
D gene: TRBD1
J gene: TRBJ2-4

CDR3 DNA: TGTGCCAGCAGCCAAAACGGGTATAGCAATCAGCCCCAGCATTTT
CDR3 protein: CASSQNGYSNQPQHF
V gene: TRBV2
clone size: once
D gene: -
J gene: TRBJ1-5

CDR3 DNA: TGTGCGCAAAGGACCCTGGGCAGGGACGCTGGCTACACCTTC
CDR3 protein: CAQRTLGRDAGYTF
V gene: TRBV5-4
clone size: -
D gene: -
J gene: TRBJ1-2

CDR3 DNA: TGTGCCTGGAGTGTATTTCGGGATTACGGCTACACCTTC
CDR3 protein: CAWSVFRDYGYTF
V gene: TRBV30
clone size: few
D gene: -
J gene: TRBJ1-2

CDR3 DNA: TGTGCCAGCAGTTCACAACAGGGCACGGGCAGTCAGCCCCAGCATTTT
CDR3 protein: CASSSQQGTGSQPQHF
V gene: TRBV2
clone size: -
D gene: -
J gene: TRBJ1-5

CDR3 DNA: TGTGCCAGCAGTCACAAGACAGGGCCCATCCGGGAGACCCAGTACTTC
CDR3 protein: CASSHKTGPIRETQYF
V gene: TRBV27
clone size: -
D gene: TRBD1
J gene: TRBJ2-5

CDR3 DNA: TGTGCCAGCAGTACGACAGGGGGCGCGGTGGAAAAACTGTTTTTT
CDR3 protein: CASSTTGGAVEKLFF
V gene: TRBV6-5
clone size: -
D gene: TRBD1
J gene: TRBJ1-4

CDR3 DNA: TGTGCCAGCAGCTTACTGGACCTGAGCACAGATACGCAGTATTTT
CDR3 protein: CASSLLDLSTDTQYF
V gene: TRBV11-2
clone size: -
D gene: -
J gene: TRBJ2-3

CDR3 DNA: TGTGCCAGCAGCCAAGATAGAGGGGGCACGAACACTGAAGCTTTCTTT
CDR3 protein: CASSQDRGGTNTEAFF
V gene: TRBV4-2
clone size: few
D gene: TRBD1
J gene: TRBJ1-1

CDR3 DNA: TGTGCCAGCAGCTTGTTACTCGGGAATTCACCCCTCCACTTT
CDR3 protein: CASSLLLGNSPLHF
V gene: TRBV5-6
clone size: -
D gene: -
J gene: TRBJ1-6

CDR3 DNA: TGTGCCAGCAGCTTAGATGGTACAGGGGGCTATGGCTACACCTTC
CDR3 protein: CASSLDGTGGYGYTF
V gene: TRBV11-2
clone size: -
D gene: TRBD1
J gene: TRBJ1-2

CDR3 DNA: TGCGCCAGCAGCCAAGATCCCAGGGCGGGGGAGACCCAGTACTTC
CDR3 protein: CASSQDPRAGETQYF
V gene: TRBV4-3
clone size: -
D gene: -
J gene: TRBJ2-5

CDR3 DNA: TGTGCCAGCAGCCCAGGACAGCTTCGATCGAACACTGAAGCTTTCTTT
CDR3 protein: CASSPGQLRSNTEAFF
V gene: TRBV13
clone size: -
D gene: -
J gene: TRBJ1-1

CDR3 DNA: TGTGCCTGGAGTGTATGGGGCAGACCCTACGAGCAGTACTTC
CDR3 protein: CAWSVWGRPYEQYF
V gene: TRBV30
clone size: -
D gene: -
J gene: TRBJ2-7

CDR3 DNA: TGTGCCAGCCGATGGGCGGGTATGAACACTGAAGCTTTCTTT
CDR3 protein: CASRWAGMNTEAFF
V gene: TRBV28
clone size: -
D gene: -
J gene: TRBJ1-1